Listed here are 2 T cell receptor beta chains from one sample, sequenced in a study of breast tumors, draining lymph nodes, adjacent tissues. TCRdb reprocessed the multiplex PCR reads with MiXCR, giving one entry per CDR3 protein. The sample includes approximately 40,000 distinct CDR3 sequences, 35% to 40% of them seen just once. The sequencing sample was made of breast tumor tissue. The receptors derive from a female donor with breast cancer. Some clones in this sample may be carry-over from other donors' samples.

As regards this clonotype: A much larger clone differs by one base, so this may be a read error. CDR3 region: CASSGQGFSQPQHF. The CDR3 nucleotides are TGTGCCAGCAGTGGACAGGGTTTTAGCCAGCCCCAGCATTTT. This sequence joins TRBV25-1 and TRBJ1-5; TRBD1 aligns across 7 bases. This CDR3 is 14 amino acids long. Looked up from germline, CDR1 is MGHDK and CDR2 is SYGVNS. J gave up 7 bases and V 4 bases, and 7 bases lay outside the gene matches.

The table lists this clonotype with many counts. The rearrangement uses TRBV7-3 and TRBJ2-7; 12 bases are shared with TRBD2. CDR3 length: 16 amino acids. J was trimmed by 5 bases and V by 3 bases; bases with no gene match: 8. Germline V gene lookup returns CDR1 SGHTA and CDR2 FQGTGA. The CDR3 sequence: CASSLTGTSGFNEQYF. Written as DNA, the CDR3 is TGTGCCAGCAGCTTGACCGGGACTAGCGGGTTCAACGAGCAGTACTTC. Complete variable domain (other parts from reference TRBV7-3 and TRBJ2-7): GAGVSQTPSNKVTEKGKYVELRCDPISGHTALYWYRQSLGQGPEFLIYFQGTGAADDSGLPNDRFFAVRPEGSVSTLKIQRTERGDSAVYLCASSLTGTSGFNEQYFGPGTRLTVT.